A selection of T cell receptor beta chains follows, all from one sample in a study of blood T cell repertoires in COVID-19. Profiling relied on immunoSEQ multiplex PCR, and the TCRdb table lists in-frame clones only, not all of them. Among roughly 280,000 clones listed, about 88% were seen once. The sample comprised peripheral blood. The receptors shown here come from a young man with active or convalescent COVID-19. Each CDR3 is given with its conserved first and last residue. Each record gives: clone size, D gene, V gene, J gene, CDR3 DNA, CDR3 protein. D genes are given only for firm matches. Clone size is not always given. Where it is, it says once, few, many or a class for expanded clones.

-,TRBD1,TRBV5-1,TRBJ1-4,TGCGCCAGCAGCGCGACAGGGGGCGCCGGTGAAAAACTGTTTTTT,CASSATGGAGEKLFF
-,TRBD2,TRBV15,TRBJ2-6,TGTGCCACCAGCAGAGATTTGGGAGGGATCGTCTCTGGGGCCAACGTCCTGACTTTC,CATSRDLGGIVSGANVLTF
-,-,TRBV7-8,TRBJ2-1,TGTGCCAGCAGCACCCTTGAATTCCGCGACTACAATGAGCAGTTCTTC,CASSTLEFRDYNEQFF
once,-,TRBV5-6,TRBJ1-6,TGTGCCAGCAGCTTGGCTTTTCAGGATTCACCCCTCCACTTT,CASSLAFQDSPLHF
-,TRBD2,TRBV5-5,TRBJ2-3,TGTGCCAGCAGCTTGATCATCGGGGGGGTGACGCAGTATTTT,CASSLIIGGVTQYF
-,-,TRBV5-1,TRBJ1-2,TGCGCCAGCCGAACCTCAACTCAGGGCTCTCGCGGCTACACCTTC,CASRTSTQGSRGYTF
-,TRBD1,TRBV7-2,TRBJ2-7,TGTGCCAGCAGCTACCTGACAGGGAACGAGCAGTACTTC,CASSYLTGNEQYF
once,TRBD1,TRBV10-2,TRBJ1-1,TGCGCCAGCAGTGAGACGACCGGGACAGGGGGCGATTGGGCTGAAGCTTTCTTT,CASSETTGTGGDWAEAFF
-,-,TRBV12-3/TRBV12-4,TRBJ2-1,TGTGCCAGCAGTCGAAATCAGGTGACTGAGCAGTTCTTC,CASSRNQVTEQFF
few,-,TRBV10-3,TRBJ1-2,TGTGCCATCAGTGAGCCCCCCCCGGGAGACTATGGCTACACCTTC,CAISEPPPGDYGYTF
-,-,TRBV5-5,TRBJ1-4,TGTGCCAGCAGCTTGGGACAGGCTTTTGAAAAACTGTTTTTT,CASSLGQAFEKLFF
-,TRBD1,TRBV6-5,TRBJ1-1,TGTGCCAGCAGTTTGGGACAGGGGTATCGCACTGAAGCTTTCTTT,CASSLGQGYRTEAFF
-,-,TRBV19,TRBJ2-3,TGTGCCAGTAGTACCGCCGGGTTTTCCACAGATACGCAGTATTTT,CASSTAGFSTDTQYF
-,-,TRBV18,TRBJ1-1,TGTGCCAGCTCACCAGTCATAGGGGCTCGTGCAGCTTTCTTT,CASSPVIGARAAFF
once,-,TRBV9,TRBJ1-4,TGTGCCAGCAGCGTAGCTCCCGCAGGGTCTAATGAAAAACTGTTTTTT,CASSVAPAGSNEKLFF
-,-,TRBV5-1,TRBJ2-1,TGCGCCAGCAGCTTGGCTCCCCAAGAGGGCTACAATGAGCAGTTCTTC,CASSLAPQEGYNEQFF
-,TRBD1,TRBV5-5,TRBJ2-1,TGTGCCAGCAGCCTGGGGGACAGCAGCTCCTACAATGAGCAGTTCTTC,CASSLGDSSSYNEQFF
once,-,TRBV27,TRBJ2-6,TGTGCCAGCACCCCCGGGGTCAGCGCTGGGGCCAACGTCCTGACTTTC,CASTPGVSAGANVLTF
-,-,TRBV27,TRBJ1-6,TGTGCCAGCAGTTGGGACTTGGCTTCACCCCTCCACTTT,CASSWDLASPLHF
-,-,TRBV7-8,TRBJ1-1,TGTGCCAGCAGCTTATCTGCGCTTGGGTGGAGCACTGAAGCTTTCTTT,CASSLSALGWSTEAFF
-,TRBD1,TRBV19,TRBJ1-1,TGTGCCAGTACGGAGACCAGGGGGCAATTGCGGGCTTTCTTT,CASTETRGQLRAFF
few,TRBD1,TRBV11-1,TRBJ1-1,TGTGCCAGCAGCCCTGGGACAGGGTATGAAGCTTTCTTT,CASSPGTGYEAFF
once,TRBD1,TRBV15,TRBJ1-2,TGTGCCACCAGCACCCGGGACAGGAGACTCTATGGCTACACCTTC,CATSTRDRRLYGYTF
-,-,TRBV2,TRBJ1-4,TGTGCCAGCAGTGTTTCAGGATCAACTAATGAAAAACTGTTTTTT,CASSVSGSTNEKLFF
-,-,TRBV27,TRBJ1-2,TGTGCCAGCAGTTTATCCAACAGGGATGGCTACACCTTC,CASSLSNRDGYTF
-,-,TRBV29-1,TRBJ2-5,TGCAGCGCCCGATCTGGGGACATCCAGTACTTC,CSARSGDIQYF
-,-,TRBV18,TRBJ2-7,TGTGCCAGCTCACCACTGGAGTCCTACGAGCAGTACTTC,CASSPLESYEQYF
-,TRBD1,TRBV15,TRBJ1-4,TGTGCCACCAGCAGCGATTGGGACAGGGAACGTGAAAAACTGTTTTTT,CATSSDWDREREKLFF
-,-,TRBV7-8,TRBJ2-5,TGTGCCAGCAGCTTAGATCTAACGGGGAGGGGGGAGACCCAGTACTTC,CASSLDLTGRGETQYF
-,-,TRBV5-1,TRBJ2-3,TGCGCCAGCAGCTTGGAGGCGGGGACAGATACGCAGTATTTT,CASSLEAGTDTQYF
many,-,TRBV19,TRBJ1-5,TGTGCCAGTAGTATCCGGGAATACGGCAGTCAGCCCCAGCATTTT,CASSIREYGSQPQHF
-,-,TRBV7-9,TRBJ2-7,TGTGCCAGCACCTATACAGGGCCCGGGGAGCAGTACTTC,CASTYTGPGEQYF
few,TRBD2,TRBV6-5,TRBJ2-7,TGTGCCAGCAGTTACGAGCAGGGACTACAGCAGTACTTC,CASSYEQGLQQYF
-,-,TRBV7-2,TRBJ2-5,TGTGCCAGCAGCTTAAGTCAAGGTGGGGCCGCCGGGCTCGAGACCCAGTACTTC,CASSLSQGGAAGLETQYF
-,TRBD1,TRBV14,TRBJ2-7,TGTGCCAGCAGCCAAGATCAGATATGGGACAGCGACTACGAGCAGTACTTC,CASSQDQIWDSDYEQYF
once,TRBD1,TRBV7-9,TRBJ1-6,TGTGCCAGCAGACCGGACAGGGAAAATTCACCCCTCCACTTT,CASRPDRENSPLHF
-,-,TRBV29-1,TRBJ2-4,TGCAGCGCCCGGACAGTGTCAGCCAAAAACATTCAGTACTTC,CSARTVSAKNIQYF
once,TRBD2,TRBV2,TRBJ2-1,TGTGCCAGCAGTGTGACTAGCGGGAATGAGCAGTTCTTC,CASSVTSGNEQFF
-,-,TRBV2,TRBJ1-3,TGTGCCAGCAGGACAGGCACTGGAAACACCATATATTTT,CASRTGTGNTIYF
-,-,TRBV19,TRBJ1-1,TGTGCCAGTAGTAACAAGAACACTGAAGCTTTCTTT,CASSNKNTEAFF
-,TRBD2,TRBV7-9,TRBJ2-1,TGTGCCAGCAGCCGCGGCGCTAGCGGGGGGGCGGGGTCCTACAATGAGCAGTTCTTC,CASSRGASGGAGSYNEQFF
-,-,TRBV18,TRBJ1-2,TGTGCCAGCTCACCACAGCCACAGTACTATGGCTACACCTTC,CASSPQPQYYGYTF
once,-,TRBV5-6,TRBJ1-1,TGTGCCAGCAGCTTAAGGGGAGGCACTGAAGCTTTCTTT,CASSLRGGTEAFF
-,-,TRBV29-1,TRBJ1-2,TGCAGCGTTGTGGGGGGACCTCCCGACTATGGCTACACCTTC,CSVVGGPPDYGYTF
-,TRBD2,TRBV9,TRBJ2-3,TGTGCCAGCAGCGTAGGTGGGACTAGAAACACAGATACGCAGTATTTT,CASSVGGTRNTDTQYF
-,-,TRBV15,TRBJ2-2,TGTGCCACCAGCAGAGAGCCGCTAAGACACGGGGGGCGTGAGGTCGGGGAGCTGTTTTTT,CATSREPLRHGGREVGELFF
once,TRBD1,TRBV18,TRBJ1-2,TGTGCCAGCTCACCAGAGGACAGGGGCTATGGCTACACCTTC,CASSPEDRGYGYTF
few,TRBD2,TRBV9,TRBJ2-1,TGTGCCAGCAGCGTAGCCGGGACTAGCGGCAATGAGCAGTTCTTC,CASSVAGTSGNEQFF
-,TRBD1,TRBV5-1,TRBJ2-5,TGCGCCAGCAGCCCCGGGACAGGGGCCGAGACCCAGTACTTC,CASSPGTGAETQYF
-,TRBD2,TRBV27,TRBJ2-3,TGTGCCAGCAGTTTAAGGTCGGGGGGGGATACGCAGTATTTT,CASSLRSGGDTQYF
-,TRBD1,TRBV19,TRBJ2-3,TGTGCCAGTAGTATCTTGGGACAGGAGTTCGCTAGCACAGATACGCAGTATTTT,CASSILGQEFASTDTQYF
-,-,TRBV13,TRBJ2-5,TGTGCCAGCACCTCCGGTAGAGCGGCGGAGACCCAGTACTTC,CASTSGRAAETQYF
-,-,TRBV6-4,TRBJ2-2,TGTGCCAGCAGTTCACAGCCGAACACCGGGGAGCTGTTTTTT,CASSSQPNTGELFF
-,-,TRBV10-3,TRBJ2-1,TGTGCCATCAGTGAGTCGCCCGACAGCTACAATGAGCAGTTCTTC,CAISESPDSYNEQFF
-,-,TRBV4-3,TRBJ2-7,TGCGCCAGCAGCCAAGATACGGTCTCCTACGAGCAGTACTTC,CASSQDTVSYEQYF
-,-,TRBV2,TRBJ1-2,TGTGCCAGCAGGATGGACAGCCCTGGCTACACCTTC,CASRMDSPGYTF
-,TRBD1,TRBV13,TRBJ1-2,TGTGCCAGCAGCTTAACTGCTTTTTTTGGGACAGGGGATTTCAACTATGGCTACACCTTC,CASSLTAFFGTGDFNYGYTF
few,TRBD1,TRBV4-3,TRBJ1-4,TGCGCCAGCAGCAACCACAGGGGCACTAATGAAAAACTGTTTTTT,CASSNHRGTNEKLFF
-,TRBD1,TRBV9,TRBJ1-1,TGTGCCAGCAGTGAACAGGGGGCGATCGCTGAAGCTTTCTTT,CASSEQGAIAEAFF
-,TRBD1,TRBV19,TRBJ1-1,TGTGCCAGTAGTAAGACCGGGACAGGGGCGGCTTTCTTT,CASSKTGTGAAFF